This T cell receptor (beta chain) was obtained from a study of OX40 agonist ivuxolimab in advanced cancers. Background on the study: Dose-escalation patients suffered from hepatocellular carcinoma, melanoma, renal cell or head and neck cancer. Eligibility rules accepted prior anti-PD-1, anti-PD-L1 or anti-CTLA-4 therapy, and over 35% had some. Partial responses were achieved by three patients, one with hepatocellular carcinoma and two with cutaneous melanoma. Study-wide results and caveats: Normalized T-cell clonal expansion was also low in some nonresponders.

Here immunoSEQ multiplex PCR was the method, and the copy in TCRdb shows in-frame clones only, minus some. In the table there are more than 65,000 clones, about 91% of which are singletons. The CDR3 spans 13 residues. The germline V and J ends were trimmed by 1 base and 3 bases, with 1 base remaining between them. Germline V lookup: CDR1 SGHVS, CDR2 FNYEAQ. Details on this clone: Its antigen is unidentified.

The sample consisted of CD4+ or CD8+ T cells sorted from blood, taken in a trial of the OX40 agonist ivuxolimab. The clonotype comes from an adult with an advanced solid tumor such as melanoma, head and neck, liver or kidney cancer. The V gene is TRBV7-6, the J gene TRBJ2-6; D ambiguous. The CDR3 DNA reads as TGTGCCAGCAGCTTAGGTGGGGCCAACGTCCTGACTTTC. This codes for CASSLGGANVLTF.